This T cell receptor beta chain was identified during a study of blood T cell repertoires in COVID-19. Study summary: PBMCs, B-cell-depleted T cells, or T cells were the source of the cDNA or gDNA that made up the material.

Source study methods: Amplification from reference gene primers served as the basis for estimated nucleated cell counts. Some clones are missing from TCRdb's copy, which holds only in-frame ones; the method was immunoSEQ multiplex PCR. V and J calls and clone size are copied from that table; D and trimming were computed from the DNA. The table records 120,000 to 150,000 clones, about 88% of them present only once. The sample comprised peripheral blood. The sequence came from a man aged 50 or older with active or convalescent COVID-19.

The CDR3 protein is CASSAPPGGGMGNTIYF. The CDR3 DNA sequence: TGCGCCAGCAGCGCCCCCCCCGGGGGGGGGATGGGAAACACCATATATTTT. The chain is built from TRBV4-3 and TRBJ1-3; perhaps TRBD1 as D (5 bases). V lost 5 bases, J lost 4 bases, and 21 bases lay in between. From germline, CDR1 is LGHNA and CDR2 YSLEER. The CDR3 runs 17 residues.